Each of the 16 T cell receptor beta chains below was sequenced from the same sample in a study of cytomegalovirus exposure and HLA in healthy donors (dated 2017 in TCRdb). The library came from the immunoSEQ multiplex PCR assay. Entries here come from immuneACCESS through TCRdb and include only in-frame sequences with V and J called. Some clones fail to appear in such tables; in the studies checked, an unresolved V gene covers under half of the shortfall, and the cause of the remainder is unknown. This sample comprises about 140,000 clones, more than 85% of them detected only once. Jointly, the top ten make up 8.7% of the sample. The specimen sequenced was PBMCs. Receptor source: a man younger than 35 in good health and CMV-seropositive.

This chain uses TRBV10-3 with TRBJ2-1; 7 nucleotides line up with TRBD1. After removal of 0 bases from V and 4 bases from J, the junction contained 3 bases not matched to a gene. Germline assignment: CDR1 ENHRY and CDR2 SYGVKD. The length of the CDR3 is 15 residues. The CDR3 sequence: CAISESGDSYNEQFF. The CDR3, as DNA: TGTGCCATCAGTGAGTCGGGGGACAGTTACAATGAGCAGTTCTTC.

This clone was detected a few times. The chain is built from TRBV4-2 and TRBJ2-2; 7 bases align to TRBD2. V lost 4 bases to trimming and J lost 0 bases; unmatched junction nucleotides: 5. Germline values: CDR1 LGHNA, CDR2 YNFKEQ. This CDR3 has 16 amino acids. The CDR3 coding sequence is TGTGCCAGCAGCCCAGCGGGGACTACGAACACCGGGGAGCTGTTTTTT. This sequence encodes CASSPAGTTNTGELFF.

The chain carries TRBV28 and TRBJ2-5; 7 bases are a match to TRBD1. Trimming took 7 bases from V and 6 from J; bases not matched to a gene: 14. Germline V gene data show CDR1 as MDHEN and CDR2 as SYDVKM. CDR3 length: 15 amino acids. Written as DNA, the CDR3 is TGTGCCAGCACCTCACAGGGGCCGGATGTGAAGACCCAGTACTTC. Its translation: CASTSQGPDVKTQYF.

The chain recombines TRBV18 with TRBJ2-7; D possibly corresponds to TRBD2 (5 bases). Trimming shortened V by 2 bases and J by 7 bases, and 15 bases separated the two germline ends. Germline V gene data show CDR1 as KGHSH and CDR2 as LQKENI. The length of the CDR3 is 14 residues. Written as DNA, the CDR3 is TGTGCCAGCTCACCATCGGGTAACTCGGGAGAGCAGTACTTC. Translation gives CASSPSGNSGEQYF.

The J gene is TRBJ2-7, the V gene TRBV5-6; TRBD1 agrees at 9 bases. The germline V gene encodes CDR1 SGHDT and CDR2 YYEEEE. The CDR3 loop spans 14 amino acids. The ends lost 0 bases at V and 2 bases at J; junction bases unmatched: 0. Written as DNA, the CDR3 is TGTGCCAGCAGCTTGGACAGGGGGCCCTACGAGCAGTACTTC. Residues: CASSLDRGPYEQYF.

The CDR3 protein is CASSPRGVIQYF. The DNA of the CDR3 is TGTGCCAGCAGCCCTCGGGGAGTCATTCAGTACTTC. This rearrangement joins TRBV11-3 to TRBJ2-4, with D maybe TRBD2 (5 bases). Germline CDR1 is SGHNT and CDR2 is YENEEA. V lost 5 bases, J lost 9 bases, and 11 bases lay in between. The CDR3 length is 12 residues. Using reference TRBV11-3 and TRBJ2-4 for the parts outside the CDR3, the full variable domain is EAGVVQSPRYKIIEKKQPVAFWCNPISGHNTLYWYLQNLGQGPELLIRYENEEAVDDSQLPKDRFSAERLKGVDSTLKIQPAELGDSAVYLCASSPRGVIQYFGAGTRLSVL.

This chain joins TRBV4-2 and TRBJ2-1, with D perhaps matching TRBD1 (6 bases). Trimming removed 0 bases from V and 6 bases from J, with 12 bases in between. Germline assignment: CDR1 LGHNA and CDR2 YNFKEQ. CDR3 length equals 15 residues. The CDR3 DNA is TGTGCCAGCAGCCAAGATCCCAGGGGATCCAATGAGCAGTTCTTC. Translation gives CASSQDPRGSNEQFF.

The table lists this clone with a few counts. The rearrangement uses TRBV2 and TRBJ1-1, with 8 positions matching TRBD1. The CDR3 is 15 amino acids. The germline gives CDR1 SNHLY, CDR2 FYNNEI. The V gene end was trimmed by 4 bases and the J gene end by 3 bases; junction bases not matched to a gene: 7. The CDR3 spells CASSGVGTGDTEAFF. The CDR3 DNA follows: TGTGCCAGCAGTGGGGTAGGGACAGGCGACACTGAAGCTTTCTTT.

CDR3 loop: CASGWGLHREQYF. Written as DNA, the CDR3 is TGTGCTAGTGGTTGGGGACTTCATCGCGAGCAGTACTTC. This chain joins TRBV12-5 and TRBJ2-7; a possible D gene is TRBD2 (6 bases). CDR3 length: 13 residues. Germline V lookup: CDR1 LGHNT, CDR2 FRNRAP. V lost 4 bases and J lost 6, with 13 bases in between.

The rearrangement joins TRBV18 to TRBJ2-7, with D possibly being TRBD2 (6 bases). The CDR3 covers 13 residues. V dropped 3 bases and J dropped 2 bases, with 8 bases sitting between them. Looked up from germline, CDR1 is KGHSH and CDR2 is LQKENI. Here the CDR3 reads CASSPSGTYEQYF. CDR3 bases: TGTGCCAGCTCACCTAGCGGAACCTACGAGCAGTACTTC.

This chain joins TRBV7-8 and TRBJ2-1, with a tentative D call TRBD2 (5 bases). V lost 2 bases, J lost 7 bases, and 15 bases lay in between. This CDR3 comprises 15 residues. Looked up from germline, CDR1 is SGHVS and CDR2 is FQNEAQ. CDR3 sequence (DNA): TGTGCCAGCAGCTTACGCTACCTAGCAGATAATGAGCAGTTCTTC. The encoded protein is CASSLRYLADNEQFF.

The CDR3 sequence: CASKGQGQSVGELFF. In nucleotides, the CDR3 is TGTGCCAGCAAGGGACAGGGACAATCTGTCGGGGAGCTGTTTTTT. V usage is TRBV2 and J usage is TRBJ2-2; 9 bases match TRBD1. The V segment lost 7 bases and the J segment 7 bases; nucleotides outside the gene matches: 10. Germline lookup yields CDR1 SNHLY and CDR2 FYNNEI. The CDR3 covers 15 residues.

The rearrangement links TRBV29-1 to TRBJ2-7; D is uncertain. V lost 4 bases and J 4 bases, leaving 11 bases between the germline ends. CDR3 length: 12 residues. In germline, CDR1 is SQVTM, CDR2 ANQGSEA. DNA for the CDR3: TGCAGCGTTGCCACGAGCGTTTACGAGCAGTACTTC. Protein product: CSVATSVYEQYF.

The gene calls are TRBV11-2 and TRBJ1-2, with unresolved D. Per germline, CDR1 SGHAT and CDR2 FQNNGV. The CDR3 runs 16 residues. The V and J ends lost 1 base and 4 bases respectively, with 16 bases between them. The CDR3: CASSLAPSAAFYGYTF. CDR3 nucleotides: TGTGCCAGCAGCTTAGCCCCTTCGGCGGCCTTCTATGGCTACACCTTC.

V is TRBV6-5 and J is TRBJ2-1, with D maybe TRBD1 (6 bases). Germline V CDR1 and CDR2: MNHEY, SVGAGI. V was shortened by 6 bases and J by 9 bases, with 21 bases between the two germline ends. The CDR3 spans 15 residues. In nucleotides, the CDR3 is TGTGCCAGCAGGCTTACAGGGCCTCCGTTGCCTGAGCAGTTCTTC. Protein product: CASRLTGPPLPEQFF.

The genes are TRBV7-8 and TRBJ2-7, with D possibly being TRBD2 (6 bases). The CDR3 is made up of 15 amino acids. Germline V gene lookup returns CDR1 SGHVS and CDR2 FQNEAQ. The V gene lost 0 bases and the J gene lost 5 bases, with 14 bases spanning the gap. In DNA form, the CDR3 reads TGTGCCAGCAGCTTAGCGCGGGGAGGAGGGAACGAGCAGTACTTC. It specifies CASSLARGGGNEQYF.